This passage covers 32 T cell receptor beta chains from one sample sequenced in a study of blood T cell repertoires in COVID-19. Clones were sequenced by immunoSEQ multiplex PCR, and TCRdb holds only the in-frame ones, with some missing. The sample has 150,000 or so clones; around 80% are singletons. Sequenced material: peripheral blood. These receptors originate from a man in his sixties with active or convalescent COVID-19.

This sequence joins TRBV12-3 or TRBV12-4 and TRBJ2-5, with D uncertain. This CDR3 has 12 residues. Deletions cut 5 bases from V and 4 bases from J, with 8 bases between. CDR3: CASSLTGETQYF. The CDR3 bases are TGTGCCAGCAGTCTAACCGGAGAGACCCAGTACTTC.

The V and J genes are TRBV4-3 and TRBJ2-3, with a possible D match to TRBD2 (6 bases). The ends were cut back, 3 bases at V and 2 bases at J, with 15 bases in the middle. The V gene's germline CDR1 is LGHNA and CDR2 YSLEER. CDR3 size: 16 residues. CDR3 residues: CASSQRLGDPTDTQYF. For the CDR3, the DNA is TGCGCCAGCAGCCAGAGACTAGGGGATCCCACAGATACGCAGTATTTT.

In its sample, this clone was seen a few times. The chain links TRBV5-4 to TRBJ2-1; no firm D call. V was shortened by 4 bases and J by 1 base, with 9 bases between the two germline ends. Germline V CDR1 and CDR2: SGHNT, YYREEE (reference sequence). The CDR3 extends over 14 amino acids. CDR3 sequence reads: CASSTITSYNEQFF. The CDR3 nucleotides read TGTGCCAGCAGCACGATAACATCCTACAATGAGCAGTTCTTC. Filled out from reference TRBV5-4 and TRBJ2-1, the complete variable domain reads ETGVTQSPTHLIKTRGQQVTLRCSSQSGHNTVSWYQQALGQGPQFIFQYYREEENGRGNFPPRFSGLQFPNYSSELNVNALELDDSALYLCASSTITSYNEQFFGPGTRLTVL.

V usage is TRBV5-1 and J usage is TRBJ2-5; D perhaps matches TRBD1 (5 bases). Per germline, CDR1 SGHRS and CDR2 YFSETQ. Between the trimmed V and J ends, which lost 4 bases and 3 bases, there was a span of 19 bases. The CDR3 has 16 residues. The CDR3 loop reads CASSLLLNRIEETQYF. The CDR3 bases are TGCGCCAGCAGCCTCCTACTGAACAGGATTGAAGAGACCCAGTACTTC.

The chain has TRBV5-1 and TRBJ1-4; the match to TRBD1 covers 9 bases. CDR1 and CDR2 (germline): SGHRS, YFSETQ. The CDR3 is 15 amino acids. J gave up 5 bases and V 3 bases, and 5 bases lay outside the gene matches. The CDR3 nucleotides read TGCGCCAGCAGCTCCTCCGGGACAGGGAATGAAAAACTGTTTTTT. It is translated as CASSSSGTGNEKLFF.

The chain couples TRBV10-3 to TRBJ2-3; D may be TRBD1 (6 bases). Trimming cost V 8 bases and J 2 bases, with 8 bases left between them. In germline, CDR1 is ENHRY, CDR2 SYGVKD. The CDR3 totals 12 residues. The CDR3 loop reads CAIRQDTDTQYF. DNA of the CDR3: TGTGCCATCCGACAGGACACAGATACGCAGTATTTT.

This sequence joins TRBV6-5 and TRBJ2-7; a possible D gene is TRBD1 (6 bases). V was clipped by 5 bases and J by 4 bases, with 12 bases between them. This CDR3 has 13 residues. Germline V CDR1 and CDR2: MNHEY, SVGAGI. CDR3 amino acids: CASSRDTIYEQYF. DNA for the CDR3: TGTGCCAGCAGTCGGGACACTATATACGAGCAGTACTTC.

This rearrangement joins TRBV20-1 to TRBJ1-5, with a weak D call TRBD1 (5 bases). Germline V gene lookup returns CDR1 DFQATT and CDR2 SNEGSKA (reference sequence). V was trimmed by 3 bases and J by 9 bases, leaving 15 bases between them. The CDR3 spans 13 residues. CDR3 amino acids: CSASLGAVSPQHF. CDR3 DNA sequence: TGCAGTGCTAGTCTAGGGGCCGTCTCGCCCCAGCATTTT.

This chain joins TRBV7-3 and TRBJ1-1; perhaps TRBD1 as D (6 bases). CDR1 and CDR2 from the germline V gene are SGHTA and FQGTGA. The CDR3 length is 15 residues. Trimming removed 1 base at V and 0 bases at J, with 9 bases between. CDR3 coding DNA: TGTGCCAGCAGCTTAAGGGGGCCGATGAACACTGAAGCTTTCTTT. This encodes CASSLRGPMNTEAFF.

This CDR3 is CASSRDSMNTEAFF. Written as DNA, the CDR3 is TGTGCCAGCAGCCGGGACAGCATGAACACTGAAGCTTTCTTT. The chain joins TRBV5-4 to TRBJ1-1, with TRBD1 matching over 7 bases. Germline V lookup: CDR1 SGHNT, CDR2 YYREEE (reference sequence). After removal of 4 bases from V and 0 bases from J, the junction contained 3 bases not matched to a gene. The CDR3 totals 14 residues.

This chain connects TRBV7-8 to TRBJ1-3; no clear D gene. The CDR3 extends over 16 amino acids. The V and J ends lost 0 bases and 0 bases respectively, with 9 bases between them. Germline V CDR1 and CDR2: SGHVS, FQNEAQ. The CDR3 nucleotides are TGTGCCAGCAGCTTAGCGGGAGCGAGCTCTGGAAACACCATATATTTT. Protein sequence: CASSLAGASSGNTIYF.

The gene calls are TRBV3-1 (or the pseudogene TRBV3-2) and TRBJ2-7; possible D gene TRBD1, 5 bases. Germline assignment: CDR1 LGHDT and CDR2 YNNKEL (reference sequence). The CDR3 loop spans 15 amino acids. The germline V and J ends were trimmed by 3 bases and 2 bases, with 14 bases remaining between them. CDR3 sequence (DNA): TGTGCCAGCAGCCAGGCTGCCAGGGCCACCTACGAGCAGTACTTC. Translated, it gives CASSQAARATYEQYF.

The J gene is TRBJ2-7, the V gene TRBV30, with 7 bases matching TRBD1. Trimming cost V 2 bases and J 5 bases; bases outside gene matches: 6. The CDR3 contains 13 residues. Germline CDR1 and CDR2: GTSNPN and SVGIG (reference sequence). CDR3 nucleotide sequence: TGTGCCTGGAGTCGGAACAGGGGCCACGAGCAGTACTTC. This gives the protein CAWSRNRGHEQYF.

The chain has TRBV28 and TRBJ2-2; 8 bases are a match to TRBD1. V trimming: 6 bases; J trimming: 2 bases; junction bases outside the gene matches: 2. This CDR3 contains 14 residues. In germline, CDR1 is MDHEN, CDR2 SYDVKM. CDR3 in DNA: TGTGCCAGCAGGGGGACAGGTAACACCGGGGAGCTGTTTTTT. This translates into CASRGTGNTGELFF.

The V and J genes are TRBV10-3 and TRBJ1-2; D might be TRBD1 (6 bases). Trimming shortened V by 2 bases and J by 6 bases, and 13 bases separated the two germline ends. The CDR3 is 14 amino acids. Per the germline V gene, CDR1 is ENHRY and CDR2 is SYGVKD. The CDR3 nucleotides are TGTGCCATCAGTGAGCATCAGGGGAGGGATGGCTACACCTTC. This translates into CAISEHQGRDGYTF.

This clone has just a few counts. The chain recombines TRBV18 with TRBJ1-6; 7 positions match TRBD1. The CDR3 is 16 amino acids. Germline loops: CDR1 KGHSH, CDR2 LQKENI. V shed 6 bases and J 6 bases; nucleotides not matched to a gene: 11. The CDR3 nucleotides read TGTGCCAGCTCCCGTCAACAGGGGTTGGGTAATTCACCCCTCCACTTT. It translates to CASSRQQGLGNSPLHF.

This chain uses TRBV11-2 with TRBJ2-7; D perhaps matches TRBD1 (5 bases). The length of the CDR3 is 15 residues. V was cut by 5 bases and J by 2 bases, with 16 bases left in between. In germline, CDR1 is SGHAT, CDR2 FQNNGV. The CDR3 DNA reads as TGTGCCAGCAGCGCCCTAGGGGAAAACCCCTACGAGCAGTACTTC. Translation: CASSALGENPYEQYF. The whole variable domain, filled in from reference TRBV11-2 and TRBJ2-7, reads EAGVAQSPRYKIIEKRQSVAFWCNPISGHATLYWYQQILGQGPKLLIQFQNNGVVDDSQLPKDRFSAERLKGVDSTLKIQPAKLEDSAVYLCASSALGENPYEQYFGPGTRLTVT.

The V call is TRBV6-6, the J call TRBJ1-6; TRBD1 agrees at 7 bases. V gave up 6 bases and J gave up 6 bases; unmatched junction bases: 11. Per the germline V gene, CDR1 is MNHNY and CDR2 is SVGAGI (reference sequence). The CDR3 is made up of 16 amino acids. Written as DNA, the CDR3 is TGTGCCAGCAGCCGGACAGGAATCTTAAGTAATTCACCCCTCCACTTT. This codes for CASSRTGILSNSPLHF.

The chain links TRBV9 to TRBJ2-3, with TRBD1 matching over 10 bases. Germline V CDR1 and CDR2: SGDLS, YYNGEE. The CDR3 totals 17 residues. V dropped 3 bases and J dropped 3; count of bases not matched to a gene: 10. The CDR3, as DNA: TGTGCCAGCAGCGACCCCCTTGACAGGGGGCTGACAGATACGCAGTATTTT. It specifies CASSDPLDRGLTDTQYF.

CDR3 in amino acids: CASRRGTSGVSYNEQFF. In nucleotides, the CDR3 is TGCGCCAGCAGGAGAGGAACTAGCGGGGTCTCCTACAATGAGCAGTTCTTC. The V and J genes are TRBV5-1 and TRBJ2-1; 10 bases match TRBD2. J lost 0 bases, V lost 5 bases, and 8 bases had no gene match. CDR3 length: 17 amino acids. Germline V gene sequence: CDR1 SGHRS, CDR2 YFSETQ.

CDR3 bases: TGTGCCAGCAGTGAAGAAGCGACGTGGAACTACAATGAGCAGTTCTTC. Translation: CASSEEATWNYNEQFF. J is TRBJ2-1 and V is TRBV6-1; D uncertain. V was pared by 1 base and J by 3 bases, with 13 bases between. The CDR3 has 16 residues. Germline V gene sequence: CDR1 MNHNS, CDR2 SASEGT.

The J gene is TRBJ2-5, the V gene TRBV2, with 10 bases fitting TRBD2. V shed 5 bases and J 2 bases; nucleotides not matched to a gene: 8. This CDR3 has 16 residues. Germline values: CDR1 SNHLY, CDR2 FYNNEI. CDR3 sequence (DNA): TGTGCCAGCAGTCCAGGGCTAGCGGGAGCTCAAGAGACCCAGTACTTC. It codes for CASSPGLAGAQETQYF.

This clone was seen a few times. The rearrangement joins TRBV3-1 (or the pseudogene TRBV3-2) to TRBJ2-7; 7 bases line up with TRBD2. The CDR3 contains 15 residues. V shed 3 bases and J 9 bases; nucleotides not matched to a gene: 14. The germline gives CDR1 LGHDT, CDR2 YNNKEL (reference sequence). The CDR3 is CASSQGSGAISAQYF. The DNA for the CDR3 is TGTGCCAGCAGCCAGGGCAGCGGGGCCATTTCGGCGCAGTACTTC.

The genes are TRBV6-5 and TRBJ1-5; D not resolved. Trimming stripped 10 bases from V and 6 bases from J, with 16 bases between. This CDR3 comprises 13 residues. Germline V CDR1 and CDR2: MNHEY, SVGAGI. The CDR3 sequence is CATTVQRGQPQHF. The CDR3 DNA follows: TGTGCCACCACCGTCCAGCGGGGTCAGCCCCAGCATTTT.

The chain has TRBV28 and TRBJ2-3, with D possibly TRBD2 on 6 matching bases. Trimming pared 2 bases from V and 6 bases from J, leaving 15 bases between. The CDR3 is made up of 15 amino acids. Germline V gene data show CDR1 as MDHEN and CDR2 as SYDVKM. The DNA of the CDR3 is TGTGCCAGCAGTTTAACCTCTGCGGGGTGGGATACGCAGTATTTT. It is translated as CASSLTSAGWDTQYF. The full variable domain, rest sourced from reference TRBV28 and TRBJ2-3, is DVKVTQSSRYLVKRTGEKVFLECVQDMDHENMFWYRQDPGLGLRLIYFSYDVKMKEKGDIPEGYSVSREKKERFSLILESASTNQTSMYLCASSLTSAGWDTQYFGPGTRLTVL.

V and J are TRBV3-1 (or the pseudogene TRBV3-2) and TRBJ2-1; D gene uncertain. The CDR3 extends over 12 amino acids. Trimming pared 2 bases from V and 5 bases from J, leaving 4 bases between. Germline CDR1 LGHDT, CDR2 YNNKEL (reference sequence). The CDR3 here is CASSQYHNEQFF. As DNA, the CDR3 is TGTGCCAGCAGCCAATATCACAATGAGCAGTTCTTC.

The rearrangement joins TRBV6-5 to TRBJ2-7, with 8 bases that match TRBD2. The CDR3 extends over 13 amino acids. The V gene end was trimmed by 5 bases and the J gene end by 2 bases; junction bases not matched to a gene: 2. Germline CDR1 and CDR2: MNHEY and SVGAGI. This CDR3 is CASSQGLAYEQYF. The CDR3 coding sequence is TGTGCCAGCAGTCAGGGACTAGCCTACGAGCAGTACTTC.

The V and J genes are TRBV28 and TRBJ1-5; TRBD1 might be the D (6 bases). V was cut by 10 bases and J by 7 bases, with 11 bases left in between. The CDR3 is made up of 11 amino acids. Germline loops: CDR1 MDHEN, CDR2 SYDVKM. This CDR3 reads CATRTEQPQHF. Written as DNA, the CDR3 is TGTGCCACCCGGACAGAACAGCCCCAGCATTTT.

This chain joins TRBV4-2 and TRBJ1-3, with D unclear. CDR1 is LGHNA, CDR2 YNFKEQ, per germline. This CDR3 contains 15 residues. The germline V and J ends were trimmed by 1 base and 1 base, with 8 bases remaining between them. The DNA of the CDR3 is TGTGCCAGCAGCCAAGCTGAGGAGTCTGGAAACACCATATATTTT. It specifies CASSQAEESGNTIYF.

The CDR3 protein is CSVPGTGVNIQYF. CDR3 nucleotides: TGCAGCGTCCCCGGGACAGGAGTAAACATTCAGTACTTC. V gene TRBV29-1 combines with J gene TRBJ2-4, with 8 bases aligning to TRBD1. The CDR3 is 13 amino acids. CDR1 and CDR2 from the germline V gene are SQVTM and ANQGSEA. J lost 6 bases, V lost 6 bases, and 7 bases had no gene match.

V and J are TRBV5-1 and TRBJ2-3; D ambiguous. V lost 1 base and J lost 5, with 11 bases in between. Per the germline V gene, CDR1 is SGHRS and CDR2 is YFSETQ. This CDR3 is built from 14 residues. The CDR3 coding sequence is TGCGCCAGCAGCTTGTACCTTCAGGAAGATACGCAGTATTTT. This gives the protein CASSLYLQEDTQYF.

The rearrangement uses TRBV29-1 and TRBJ2-7; 8 bases line up with TRBD1. V shed 7 bases and J 3 bases; nucleotides not matched to a gene: 5. The CDR3 contains 12 residues. Germline-derived CDR1 and CDR2 are SQVTM and ANQGSEA. The CDR3 DNA sequence: TGCAGCGCCATAGGACAGGGCTACGAGCAGTACTTC. As protein: CSAIGQGYEQYF.